The clone carrying this T cell receptor beta chain was observed many times. The antigen is unknown. This sample stems from a study of T cells in Graves' hyperthyroidism and ophthalmopathy. Study background: Initial diagnosis, before any treatment, was when peripheral blood was collected. Whole-study findings and limits: Ophthalmopathy stood apart from stable hyperthyroidism in a 13 V-J model.

Researchers barred patients who had uncontrolled infection, other autoimmune disease, pregnancy or lactation. Diagnosing involved the use of clinical symptoms, serum thyroxine and TRAb, thyroid ultrasound and orbital computed tomography. The germline gives CDR1 SNHLY, CDR2 FYNNEI. The CDR3 is 10 amino acids. The V end lost 10 bases, the J end lost 4 bases, and 8 bases lay between the germline ends. Researchers amplified the TCR beta CDR3 regions from RNA transcripts. The HTBI primer set drove a first-round RT-PCR of the TCR CDR3. TCRdb reanalysed the multiplex PCR reads using MiXCR and keeps one entry per CDR3 protein. The sample lists about 290,000 distinct CDR3 sequences; roughly 15% were seen once.

The receptor was derived from a young woman with Graves' hyperthyroidism that later progressed to Graves' ophthalmopathy. The genes are TRBV2 and TRBJ2-7; possibly TRBD1 for D (5 bases). Sequences were obtained from blood. The CDR3 loop is CATREYEQYF. Here the CDR3 DNA reads TGTGCCACCAGGGAATACGAGCAGTACTTC.